Given below is one TCR beta chain in context. These data are taken from a study of blood T cell repertoires in COVID-19. Overall study context: Material from acute and convalescent COVID-19 was sourced from the United States, Italy and Spain. Sources were T cells, B-cell-depleted T cells, or PBMCs; the material itself was cDNA or gDNA.

Authors' processing steps: From reference gene primer amplification, estimates of nucleated cell counts were derived. Repertoires were generated with immunoSEQ multiplex PCR, while TCRdb's copy carries only in-frame clones and drops some. V and J calls and clone size come straight from that table; D and trimming were deduced from the DNA. Of about 110,000 clones in the sample, about 88% were seen once. The CDR3 is 11 amino acids. Germline V gene lookup returns CDR1 LGHDT and CDR2 YNNKEL (reference sequence). V lost 4 bases and J 6 bases, leaving 3 bases between the germline ends. The rearrangement links TRBV3-1 (or the pseudogene TRBV3-2) to TRBJ2-2; D remains unclear. The clonotype comes from a human donor in a cohort sampled during active COVID-19. The sample was peripheral blood. Here the CDR3 reads CASSRAGELFF. In DNA form, the CDR3 reads TGTGCCAGCAGCCGCGCCGGGGAGCTGTTTTTT.